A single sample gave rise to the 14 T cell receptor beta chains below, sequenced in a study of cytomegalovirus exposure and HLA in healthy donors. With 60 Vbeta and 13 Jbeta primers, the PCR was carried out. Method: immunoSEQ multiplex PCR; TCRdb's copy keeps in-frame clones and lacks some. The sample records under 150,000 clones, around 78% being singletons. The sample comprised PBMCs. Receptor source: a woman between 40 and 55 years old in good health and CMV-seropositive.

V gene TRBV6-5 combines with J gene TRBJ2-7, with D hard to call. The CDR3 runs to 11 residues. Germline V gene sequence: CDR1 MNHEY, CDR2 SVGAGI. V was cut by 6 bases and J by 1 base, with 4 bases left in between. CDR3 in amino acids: CASRSSYEQYF. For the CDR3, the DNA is TGTGCCAGCAGGTCTTCCTACGAGCAGTACTTC.

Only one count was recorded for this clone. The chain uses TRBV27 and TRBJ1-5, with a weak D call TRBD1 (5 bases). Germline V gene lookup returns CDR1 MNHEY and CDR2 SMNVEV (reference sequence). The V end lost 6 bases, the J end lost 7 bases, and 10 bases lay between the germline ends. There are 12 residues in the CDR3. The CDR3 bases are TGTGCCAGCAGCCCGGGGGGACAGCCCCAGCATTTT. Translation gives CASSPGGQPQHF.

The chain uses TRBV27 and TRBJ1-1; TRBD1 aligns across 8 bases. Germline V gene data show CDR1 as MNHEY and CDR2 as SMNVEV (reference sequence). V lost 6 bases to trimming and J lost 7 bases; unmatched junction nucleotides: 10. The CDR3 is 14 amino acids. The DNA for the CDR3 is TGTGCCAGCAGCCCCCGACAGGGGTTTGGTGAAGCTTTCTTT. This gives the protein CASSPRQGFGEAFF.

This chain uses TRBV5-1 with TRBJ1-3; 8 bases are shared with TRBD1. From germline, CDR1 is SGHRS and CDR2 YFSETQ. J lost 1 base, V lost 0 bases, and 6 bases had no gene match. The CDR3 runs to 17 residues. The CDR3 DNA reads TGCGCCAGCAGCTTGGAGCAGGGGGCCTATTCTGGAAACACCATATATTTT. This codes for CASSLEQGAYSGNTIYF.

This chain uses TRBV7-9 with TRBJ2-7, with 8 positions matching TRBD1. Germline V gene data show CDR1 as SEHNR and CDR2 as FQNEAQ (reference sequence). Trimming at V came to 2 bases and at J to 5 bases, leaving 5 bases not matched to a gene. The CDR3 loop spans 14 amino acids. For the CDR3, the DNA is TGTGCCAGCAGCTTACCGGACAGGGACCACGAGCAGTACTTC. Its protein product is CASSLPDRDHEQYF.

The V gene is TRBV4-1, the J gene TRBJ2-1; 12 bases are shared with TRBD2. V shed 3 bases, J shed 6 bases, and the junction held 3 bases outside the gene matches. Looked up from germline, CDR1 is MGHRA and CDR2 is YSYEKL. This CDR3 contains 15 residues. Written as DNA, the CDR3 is TGCGCCAGCAGCCATATACTAGCGGGGGGCAATGAGCAGTTCTTC. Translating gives CASSHILAGGNEQFF.

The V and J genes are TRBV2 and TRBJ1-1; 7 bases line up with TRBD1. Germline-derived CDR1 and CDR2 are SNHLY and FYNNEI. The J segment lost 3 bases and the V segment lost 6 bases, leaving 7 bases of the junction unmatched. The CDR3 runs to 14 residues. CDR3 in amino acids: CASRSQGVYTEAFF. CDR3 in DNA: TGTGCCAGCAGGAGCCAGGGGGTTTACACTGAAGCTTTCTTT.

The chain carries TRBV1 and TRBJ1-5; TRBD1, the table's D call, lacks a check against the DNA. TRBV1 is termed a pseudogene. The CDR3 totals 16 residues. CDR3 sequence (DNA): TGCACCAGCAGCCAGCCTCAGGGGGAACGGGTCCGGCCCCAGCATTTT. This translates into CTSSQPQGERVRPQHF.

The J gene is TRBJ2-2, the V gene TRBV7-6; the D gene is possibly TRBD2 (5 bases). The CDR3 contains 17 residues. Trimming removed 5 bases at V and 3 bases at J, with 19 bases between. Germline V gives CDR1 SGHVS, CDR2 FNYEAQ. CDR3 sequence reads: CASSPMPAERDTGELFF. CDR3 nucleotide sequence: TGTGCCAGCAGCCCCATGCCAGCGGAAAGGGACACCGGGGAGCTGTTTTTT.

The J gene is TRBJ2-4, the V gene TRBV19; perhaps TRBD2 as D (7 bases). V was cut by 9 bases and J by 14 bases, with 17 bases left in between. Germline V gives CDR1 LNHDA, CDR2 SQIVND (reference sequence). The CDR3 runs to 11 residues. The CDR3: CASGEGDLKYF. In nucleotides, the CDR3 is TGTGCCAGCGGGGAGGGGGACTTGAAGTACTTC.

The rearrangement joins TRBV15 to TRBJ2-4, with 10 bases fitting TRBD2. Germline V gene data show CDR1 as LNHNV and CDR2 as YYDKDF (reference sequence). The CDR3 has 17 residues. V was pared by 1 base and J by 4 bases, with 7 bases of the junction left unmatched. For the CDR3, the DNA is TGTGCCACCAGCAGAGTCCCGGCTAGCGGGAGAAAAAACATTCAGTACTTC. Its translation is CATSRVPASGRKNIQYF. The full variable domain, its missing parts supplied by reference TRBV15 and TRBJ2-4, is DAMVIQNPRYQVTQFGKPVTLSCSQTLNHNVMYWYQQKSSQAPKLLFHYYDKDFNNEADTPDNFQSRRPNTSFCFLDIRSPGLGDTAMYLCATSRVPASGRKNIQYFGAGTRLSVL.

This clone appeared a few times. CDR3 loop: CASSLATGPNMNTEAFF. CDR3 bases: TGCGCCAGCAGCTTGGCGACAGGACCCAACATGAACACTGAAGCTTTCTTT. V and J are TRBV5-1 and TRBJ1-1; D is perhaps TRBD1 (6 bases). This CDR3 contains 17 residues. Trimming stripped 0 bases from V and 0 bases from J, with 15 bases between. Germline V gene data show CDR1 as SGHRS and CDR2 as YFSETQ. The full variable domain, rest sourced from reference TRBV5-1 and TRBJ1-1, is KAGVTQTPRYLIKTRGQQVTLSCSPISGHRSVSWYQQTPGQGLQFLFEYFSETQRNKGNFPGRFSGRQFSNSRSEMNVSTLELGDSALYLCASSLATGPNMNTEAFFGQGTRLTVV.

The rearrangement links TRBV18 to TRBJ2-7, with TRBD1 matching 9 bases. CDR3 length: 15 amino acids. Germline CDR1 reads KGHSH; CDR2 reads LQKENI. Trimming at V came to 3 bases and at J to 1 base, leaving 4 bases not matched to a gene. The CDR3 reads CASSPYRGPSYEQYF. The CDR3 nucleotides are TGTGCCAGCTCACCGTACAGGGGGCCATCCTACGAGCAGTACTTC.

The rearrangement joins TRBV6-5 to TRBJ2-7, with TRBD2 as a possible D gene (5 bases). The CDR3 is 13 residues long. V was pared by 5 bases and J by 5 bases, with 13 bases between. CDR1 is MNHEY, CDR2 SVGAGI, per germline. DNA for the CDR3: TGTGCCAGCAGTCCTGGGCGAGCGGACGAGCAGTACTTC. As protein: CASSPGRADEQYF.